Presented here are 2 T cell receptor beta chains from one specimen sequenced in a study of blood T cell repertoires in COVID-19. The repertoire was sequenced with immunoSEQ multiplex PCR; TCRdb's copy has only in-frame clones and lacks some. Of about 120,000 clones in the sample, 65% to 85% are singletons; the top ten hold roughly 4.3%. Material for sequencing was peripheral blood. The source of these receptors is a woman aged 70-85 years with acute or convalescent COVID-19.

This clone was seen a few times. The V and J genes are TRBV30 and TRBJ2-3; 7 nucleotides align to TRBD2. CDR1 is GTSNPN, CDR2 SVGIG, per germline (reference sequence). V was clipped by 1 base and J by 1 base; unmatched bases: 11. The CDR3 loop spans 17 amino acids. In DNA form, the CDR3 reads TGTGCCTGGAGTGGCGGGGGAGCCAGTTTGGGCACAGATACGCAGTATTTT. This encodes CAWSGGGASLGTDTQYF.

The CDR3 here is CASSYGTGLAFF. The CDR3 DNA reads as TGTGCCAGCAGTTACGGTACGGGTTTGGCGTTCTTC. The chain recombines TRBV6-5 with TRBJ2-1; D ambiguous. The ends were cut back, 2 bases at V and 15 bases at J, with 14 bases in the middle. Germline loops: CDR1 MNHEY, CDR2 SVGAGI. The CDR3 runs to 12 residues.